Described below is a single T cell receptor beta chain sequence and its context. Antigen specificity is unknown. Germline V gene lookup returns CDR1 SNHLY and CDR2 FYNNEI. V lost 2 bases to trimming and J lost 2 bases; unmatched junction nucleotides: 2. This CDR3 is built from 15 residues. These data come from a study of T cell repertoires in cytomegalovirus infection. Study findings and constraints: HLA-C-restricted TCR beta clonotypes specific for CMV led the ex vivo response.

TCRdb itself ran the reads through MiXCR, one entry per CDR3 protein. The sample lists more than 400,000 distinct CDR3 sequences; more than 25% were seen once. Sequencing used PBMCs. The sequence was obtained from a human donor in good health (CMV status not recorded). Some clones in this sample may be carry-over from other donors' samples. This rearrangement joins TRBV2 to TRBJ2-2; 7 bases line up with TRBD1. CDR3 region: CASSEKGGNTGELFF. CDR3 DNA sequence: TGTGCCAGCAGTGAAAAAGGGGGCAACACCGGGGAGCTGTTTTTT.